This T cell receptor (beta chain) was documented in a study of cytomegalovirus exposure and HLA in healthy donors. This clone has a handful of counts. Its antigen is not known. Findings of the study overall: Links to common viral pathogens appeared, in a later analysis, for several of the most significant clusters. Later analysis demonstrated an association between a missense DCLRE1C variant and TCR beta V- and J-gene trimming. In a later analysis, more than 15,000 TCR beta sequences were associated with HLA alleles at 0.05 false discovery rate. An analysis was carried out later, and it reportedly showed fewer N-insertions in an Asian-associated ancestry cluster than the approximately 670-donor mean.

The PCR ran on 60 Vbeta and 13 Jbeta primers. The repertoire was sequenced with immunoSEQ multiplex PCR; TCRdb's copy has only in-frame clones and lacks some. The top ten clones hold around 16% of a sample with roughly 100,000 clones, 10% to 15% of them seen once. The length of the CDR3 is 15 residues. CDR1 and CDR2 from the germline V gene are MNHNS and SASEGT. V lost 6 bases to trimming and J lost 2 bases, with 17 bases between them. This sequence was found in a man aged 35-49 years in good health and CMV-seropositive. This sequence joins TRBV6-1 and TRBJ2-7; D might be TRBD1 (6 bases). Material: PBMCs. The CDR3 sequence: CASRYLRGLTYEQYF. The CDR3 DNA reads TGTGCCAGCAGGTACCTCAGGGGTCTCACCTACGAGCAGTACTTC.